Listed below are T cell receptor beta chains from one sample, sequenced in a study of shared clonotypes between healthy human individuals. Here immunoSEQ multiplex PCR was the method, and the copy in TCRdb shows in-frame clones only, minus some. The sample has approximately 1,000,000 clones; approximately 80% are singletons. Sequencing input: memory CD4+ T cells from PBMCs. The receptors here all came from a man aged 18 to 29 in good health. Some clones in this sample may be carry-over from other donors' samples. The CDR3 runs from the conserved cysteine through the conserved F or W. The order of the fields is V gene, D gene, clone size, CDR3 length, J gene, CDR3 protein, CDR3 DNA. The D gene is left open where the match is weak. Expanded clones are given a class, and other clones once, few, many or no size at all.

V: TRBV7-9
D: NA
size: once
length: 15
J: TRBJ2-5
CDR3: CASSPQGGGAGTQYF
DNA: TGTGCCAGCAGCCCACAAGGAGGGGGCGCAGGGACCCAGTACTTC

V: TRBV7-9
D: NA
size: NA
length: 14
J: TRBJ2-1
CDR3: CASSLGAMFDEQFF
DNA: TGTGCCAGCAGCTTAGGGGCTATGTTCGATGAGCAGTTCTTC

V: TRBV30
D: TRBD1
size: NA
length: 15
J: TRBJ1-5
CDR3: CAWSPGTGINQPQHF
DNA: TGTGCCTGGAGTCCAGGGACAGGGATCAATCAGCCCCAGCATTTT

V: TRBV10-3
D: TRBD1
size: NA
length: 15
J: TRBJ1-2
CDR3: CAISRQDRAPYGYTF
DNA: TGTGCCATCAGTCGACAGGACAGGGCTCCCTATGGCTACACCTTC

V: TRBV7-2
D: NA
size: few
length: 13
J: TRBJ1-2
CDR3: CASSLISGSGYTF
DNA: TGTGCCAGCAGCTTAATCAGTGGCTCTGGCTACACCTTC

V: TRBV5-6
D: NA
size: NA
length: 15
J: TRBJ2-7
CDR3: CASSLDSRPLYEQYF
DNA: TGTGCCAGCAGCTTGGACTCGCGGCCCCTCTACGAGCAGTACTTC

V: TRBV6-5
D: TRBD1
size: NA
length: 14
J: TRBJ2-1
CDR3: CASSYETGGNEQFF
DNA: TGTGCCAGCAGTTACGAGACAGGGGGGAATGAGCAGTTCTTC

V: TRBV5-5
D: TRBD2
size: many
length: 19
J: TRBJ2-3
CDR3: CASSQQRTSGVGRTDTQYF
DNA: TGTGCCAGCAGCCAACAGAGGACTAGCGGGGTGGGGCGCACAGATACGCAGTATTTT

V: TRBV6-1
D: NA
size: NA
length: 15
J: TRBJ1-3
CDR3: CASSDPQGGRYTIYF
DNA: TGTGCCAGCAGTGACCCACAGGGAGGGAGATACACCATATATTTT

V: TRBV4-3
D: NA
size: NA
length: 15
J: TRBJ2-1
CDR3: CASSREATTHNEQFF
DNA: TGCGCCAGCAGCCGAGAGGCGACTACTCACAATGAGCAGTTCTTC

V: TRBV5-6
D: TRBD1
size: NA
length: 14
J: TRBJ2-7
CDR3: CASSLSGTGVWQYF
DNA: TGTGCCAGCAGCTTGTCGGGGACAGGGGTATGGCAGTACTTC

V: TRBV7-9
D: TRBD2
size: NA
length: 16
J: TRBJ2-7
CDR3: CASSAPGGTNPGEQYF
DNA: TGTGCCAGCAGCGCCCCGGGGGGGACAAACCCGGGCGAGCAGTACTTC

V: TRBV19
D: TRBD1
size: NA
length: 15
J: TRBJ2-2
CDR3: CASSIGTGAPGELFF
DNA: TGTGCCAGTAGTATAGGGACAGGGGCTCCCGGGGAGCTGTTTTTT

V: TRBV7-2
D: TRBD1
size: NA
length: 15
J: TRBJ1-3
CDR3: CASSLRDSPGNTIYF
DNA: TGTGCCAGCAGTCTCCGGGACAGCCCTGGAAACACCATATATTTT

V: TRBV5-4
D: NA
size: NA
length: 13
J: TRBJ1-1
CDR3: CASSLAVSTEAFF
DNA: TGTGCCAGCAGCTTGGCCGTGAGCACTGAAGCTTTCTTT

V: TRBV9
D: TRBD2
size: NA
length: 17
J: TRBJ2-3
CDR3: CASSVGAGGSLPDTQYF
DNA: TGTGCCAGCAGCGTAGGAGCGGGCGGGAGTCTCCCAGATACGCAGTATTTT

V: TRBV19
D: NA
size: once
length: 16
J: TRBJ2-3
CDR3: CASRPNGRVPTDTQYF
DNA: TGTGCCAGTAGGCCAAACGGTCGCGTACCCACAGATACGCAGTATTTT

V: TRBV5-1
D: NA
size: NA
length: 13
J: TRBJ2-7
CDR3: CASSSRPYNEQYF
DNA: TGCGCCAGCAGCTCCAGGCCTTATAATGAGCAGTACTTC

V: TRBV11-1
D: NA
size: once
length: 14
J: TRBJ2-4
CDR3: CASSLGGAKNIQYF
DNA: TGTGCCAGCAGCTTAGGAGGGGCTAAAAACATTCAGTACTTC

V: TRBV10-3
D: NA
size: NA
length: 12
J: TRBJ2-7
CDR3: CATGPILMEQYF
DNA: TGTGCCACGGGACCGATCCTCATGGAGCAGTACTTC

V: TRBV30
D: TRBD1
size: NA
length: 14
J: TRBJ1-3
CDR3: CASLPTGSGNTIYF
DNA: TGTGCCTCCCTACCGACAGGGTCTGGAAACACCATATATTTT

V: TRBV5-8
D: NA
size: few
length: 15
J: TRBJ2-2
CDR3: CASSWRRKNTGELFF
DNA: TGTGCCAGCAGTTGGCGTCGCAAAAACACCGGGGAGCTGTTTTTT

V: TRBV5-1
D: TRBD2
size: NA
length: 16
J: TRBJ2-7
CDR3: CASSLGEAGVFYEQYF
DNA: TGCGCCAGCAGCTTGGGTGAAGCGGGAGTTTTCTACGAGCAGTACTTC

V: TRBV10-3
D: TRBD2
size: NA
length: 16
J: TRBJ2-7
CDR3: CAISESLRGGMREQYF
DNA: TGTGCCATCAGTGAGTCGTTGAGGGGAGGGATGCGCGAGCAGTACTTC

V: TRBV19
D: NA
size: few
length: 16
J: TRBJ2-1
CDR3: CASSIASAASYNERFF
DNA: TGTGCCAGTAGTATAGCGTCGGCAGCCTCCTACAATGAGCGGTTCTTC

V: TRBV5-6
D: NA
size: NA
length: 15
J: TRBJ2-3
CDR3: CASDGRRVRDYTQYF
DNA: TGTGCCAGTGACGGGCGGCGTGTTCGGGACTATACGCAGTATTTT

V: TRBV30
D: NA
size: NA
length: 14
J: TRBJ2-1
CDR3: CAWGRGASVHEQFF
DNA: TGTGCCTGGGGTCGGGGCGCTTCTGTCCATGAGCAGTTCTTC

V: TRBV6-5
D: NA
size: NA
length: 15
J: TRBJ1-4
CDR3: CASSLTSGPNEKLFF
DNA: TGTGCCAGCAGTCTTACCTCGGGACCTAATGAAAAACTGTTTTTT

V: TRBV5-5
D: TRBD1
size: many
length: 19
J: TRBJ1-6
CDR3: CASSLRVIGTGGANSPLHF
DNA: TGTGCCAGCAGCCTGAGGGTAATTGGGACAGGGGGCGCCAATTCACCCCTCCACTTT

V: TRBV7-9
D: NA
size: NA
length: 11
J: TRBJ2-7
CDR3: CASTSTEPQYF
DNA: TGTGCCAGCACCTCAACGGAACCTCAGTACTTC

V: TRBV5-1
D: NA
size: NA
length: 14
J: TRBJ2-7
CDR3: CASSSGGSSEEQYF
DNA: TGCGCCAGCAGCTCTGGAGGGTCGTCTGAGGAGCAGTACTTC

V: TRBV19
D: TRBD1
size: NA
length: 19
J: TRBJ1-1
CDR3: CASSTPRGQGWYENTEAFF
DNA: TGTGCCAGTAGTACTCCGCGTGGACAGGGGTGGTACGAGAACACTGAAGCTTTCTTT

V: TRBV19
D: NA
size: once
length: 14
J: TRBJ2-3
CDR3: CASSNPTSTDTQYF
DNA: TGTGCCAGTAGTAACCCGACTAGCACAGATACGCAGTATTTT

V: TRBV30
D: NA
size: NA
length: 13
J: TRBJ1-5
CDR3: CAWSRSPNQPQHF
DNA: TGTGCCTGGAGCCGGAGTCCAAATCAGCCCCAGCATTTT

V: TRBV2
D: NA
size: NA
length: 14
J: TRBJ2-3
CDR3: CATQGGRSTDTQYF
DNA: TGTGCGACACAGGGCGGGAGAAGCACAGATACGCAGTATTTT

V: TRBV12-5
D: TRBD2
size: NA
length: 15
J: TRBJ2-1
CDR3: CASARTSGSGNEQFF
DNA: TGTGCTAGTGCCCGGACTAGCGGGAGTGGGAATGAGCAGTTCTTC

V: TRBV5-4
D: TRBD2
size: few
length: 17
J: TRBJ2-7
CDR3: CASSLESSGRGSYEQYF
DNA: TGTGCCAGCAGCTTGGAAAGCAGCGGGAGAGGGTCCTACGAGCAGTACTTC